Sequencing of this T cell receptor beta chain was carried out in a study of blood T cells in healthy people across ages. Whole-study context: About one barcoded beta molecule was captured per two T cells (by template switching).

The study, taken as a whole, reports: Diversity was estimated from one million T cells, and these estimates were considered underestimates. Per million T cells, the diversity of TCR beta decreased roughly linearly as age advanced.

Comments on this clonotype: Its cognate antigen is unknown. Mismatch with germline at one junction end may stem from a read error.

Germline V gene sequence: CDR1 SGHRS, CDR2 YFSETQ. The CDR3 has 15 residues. It was with a sample-barcoded 5' primer and a J-beta primer mix that a second PCR of roughly 7 to 12 cycles was run. In TCRdb, the 5' RACE reads were re-called with MiXCR into one record per CDR3 protein. Counted here are about 800,000 distinct CDR3 sequences, 46% occurring once; the ten biggest clones make up 15% to 20%. This chain joins TRBV5-1 and TRBJ2-7; 8 nucleotides agree with TRBD2. The receptor was derived from a man aged 80 or over in good health. The sample was blood. The CDR3 region is CASSLGLVGSYEQYF. CDR3 bases: TGCGCCAGCAGTTTGGGACTAGTGGGATCCTACGAGCAGTACTTC.